This T cell receptor (beta chain) comes out of a study of T cell responses to AZD1222 COVID-19 vaccine. Clones were sequenced by immunoSEQ multiplex PCR, and TCRdb holds only the in-frame ones, with some missing. The table has tens of thousands of clones, over 80% seen once; the top ten hold about a sixth. Germline V CDR1 and CDR2: KGHDR, SFDVKD. The CDR3 covers 15 residues. With 2 bases removed from V and 2 bases from J, the gap between germline ends came to 6 bases. The J gene is TRBJ2-6, the V gene TRBV24-1; possible D gene TRBD1, 5 bases. The source was peripheral blood, collected 28 days after the second AZD1222 dose. This receptor was obtained from an adult who received the AZD1222 COVID-19 vaccine. This CDR3 is CATSDSGTGANVLTF. The CDR3 bases are TGTGCCACCAGTGATTCAGGGACTGGGGCCAACGTCCTGACTTTC.